This TCR beta chain was identified in a study of patients and donors after allogeneic stem cell transplantation. There are 17 residues in the CDR3. Trimming pared 7 bases from V and 0 bases from J, leaving 22 bases between. Looked up from germline, CDR1 is MDHEN and CDR2 is SYDVKM. In this sample, this clonotype turned up a few times. TCRdb called the RT-PCR reads again in MiXCR, with one record for every CDR3 protein. The table includes about 960,000 distinct CDR3 sequences, more than 15% detected once. Material for sequencing was blood, either unsorted or a sorted T cell fraction (not recorded which). The sequence was obtained from a human donor who was either an allogeneic HSCT recipient or a stem cell or donor lymphocyte infusion donor (not recorded which). It is not recorded whose cells these are; they may come from a transplant donor. This rearrangement joins TRBV28 to TRBJ2-7; the D gene is possibly TRBD1 (7 bases). This CDR3 is CASIPRGSWEVSYEQYF. The DNA of the CDR3 is TGTGCCAGCATCCCCAGGGGGTCTTGGGAGGTCTCCTACGAGCAGTACTTC.